This T cell receptor (beta chain) originates from a study of cytomegalovirus exposure and HLA in healthy donors. Germline values: CDR1 SGHTA, CDR2 FQGNSA. V was cut by 4 bases and J by 4 bases, with 8 bases left in between. This CDR3 is built from 13 residues. This clone came up a few times. Its antigen is not known. General observations from the study: Overall, approximately 150 TCR beta chains were annotated as cytomegalovirus-associated.

The data were produced by immunoSEQ multiplex PCR, yet TCRdb's version contains in-frame clones alone and is incomplete. The table shows 59,000 or so clones, with 89% occurring only once. The sequence came from a woman younger than 35 in good health and CMV-seronegative. The rearrangement links TRBV7-2 to TRBJ1-5; D is uncertain. The specimen was PBMCs. CDR3 sequence (DNA): TGTGCCAGCAGCTCTGGGCCAAATCAGCCCCAGCATTTT. Translated: CASSSGPNQPQHF. The complete variable domain, with remaining parts taken from reference TRBV7-2 and TRBJ1-5, reads GAGVSQSPSNKVTEKGKDVELRCDPISGHTALYWYRQSLGQGLEFLIYFQGNSAPDKSGLPSDRFSAERTGGSVSTLTIQRTQQEDSAVYLCASSSGPNQPQHFGDGTRLSIL.